The present TCR beta chain was sequenced within a study of Ad26.COV2.S vaccination and SARS-CoV-2 variants. The wider study: The vaccine Ad26.COV2.S was put into the muscle once, or twice with 56 days between.

Regarding this clone: Its matching antigen is unknown.

Measured with immunoSEQ multiplex PCR; TCRdb has only the in-frame clones, and not every one. The data contain fewer than 500,000 clones, about 91% of them singletons. Documented treatment: some 20 received Ad26.COV2.S at low or high dose, single or two shots; roughly 5 received placebo; per-sample allocation not given. It was on day 63 after the first vaccine or placebo injection that samples were taken. Regarding the study as a whole: Placebo recipients showed lower spike-specific TCR breadth than vaccinees.

V shed 2 bases, J shed 12 bases, and the junction held 3 bases outside the gene matches. This CDR3 is 13 amino acids long. Germline CDR1 and CDR2: MNHEY and SVGAGI. This sequence was found in a person aged 18-60 years who received the Ad26.COV2.S COVID-19 vaccine or a placebo. The specimen was peripheral blood, collected in a trial of Ad26.COV2.S vaccine versus placebo. This chain uses TRBV6-5 with TRBJ1-6, with 8 bases matching TRBD1. The CDR3 sequence: CASSYDRGLPLHF. In nucleotides, the CDR3 is TGTGCCAGCAGTTACGACAGGGGCCTACCCCTCCACTTT.